Listed here are 26 T cell receptor beta chains from one sample, sequenced in a study of tissue T cells after allogeneic stem cell transplantation. Clones were sequenced by immunoSEQ multiplex PCR, and TCRdb holds only the in-frame ones, with some missing. The sample has about 6,600 clones, around half seen once. Time point meaning: mouse harvest day 7 after allogeneic transplant. The graft held 10^6 splenic CD5+ T cells and 10^7 T-cell-depleted bone marrow cells. Sequenced sample: lymph node tissue. These receptors were taken from a female BALB/c mouse given C57BL/6 T cells with graft-versus-host disease after an allogeneic hematopoietic cell transplant.

This clone has just a few counts. Any gene name here is a mouse gene name. The read finishes 1 residue shy of the CDR3 end, and the germline J gene is used to complete it. This chain links TRBV5 with TRBJ2-7; 10 bases are a match to TRBD2. The CDR3 spans 14 residues. J lost 3 bases, V lost 4 bases, and 3 bases had no gene match. Germline V gene data show CDR1 as LGHNA and CDR2 as YNLKQL (reference sequence). The CDR3 loop is CASSPDWGVYEQYF. The covered CDR3 bases are TGTGCCAGCAGCCCTGACTGGGGGGTCTATGAACAGTAC.

A remark on this clone: Mouse germline and gene names are used. The read ends 1 residue before the CDR3 terminus; that terminus is restored from the germline J gene. The chain combines TRBV3 with TRBJ2-4, with TRBD2 identical over 7 bases. V gave up 1 base and J gave up 1 base; unmatched junction bases: 2. The CDR3 loop spans 15 amino acids. Germline V gives CDR1 SNHLY, CDR2 FYNGKV (reference sequence). The covered CDR3 bases are TGTGCCAGCAGCTTAGTGCTGGGGGGTCAAAACACCTTGTAC. Protein product: CASSLVLGGQNTLY. The whole CDR3 protein is CASSLVLGGQNTLYF.

Concerning this clone: Mouse names are used for the genes. Read coverage stops 1 residue before the CDR3 terminus; the germline J gene supplies the remainder. V gene TRBV3 combines with J gene TRBJ2-3; a weak D match, TRBD2 (6 bases). Germline V gene lookup returns CDR1 SNHLY and CDR2 FYNGKV (reference sequence). The ends were cut back, 5 bases at V and 1 base at J, with 13 bases in the middle. The CDR3 has 15 residues. The CDR3 loop is CASSPTGKGAETLYF. Partial CDR3 DNA: TGTGCCAGCAGCCCGACTGGTAAGGGTGCAGAAACGCTGTAT.

With respect to this clone: Gene names follow the mouse nomenclature. Read data end 1 residue before the CDR3 end; the end is taken from the germline J gene. Other nucleotide sequences in the sample specify the same CDR3. The gene calls are TRBV26 and TRBJ1-1, with D perhaps TRBD1 (5 bases). Germline V CDR1 and CDR2: KGHPV, FQNQEV (reference sequence). The CDR3 has 13 residues. Trimming pared 3 bases from V and 1 base from J, leaving 6 bases between. The CDR3 bases that were read are TGTGCCAGCAGTCTCCAGGGGAACACAGAAGTCTTC. Its protein product is CASSLQGNTEVF. The CDR3 in full is CASSLQGNTEVFF.

To note about this clone: Gene names and germline match the mouse. The read finishes 1 residue shy of the CDR3 end, and the germline J gene is used to complete it. V usage is TRBV19 and J usage is TRBJ2-7; D is possibly TRBD2 (6 bases). Trimming removed 4 bases from V and 4 bases from J, with 15 bases in between. The CDR3 has 14 amino acids. Germline assignment: CDR1 FNHDT and CDR2 SITEND (reference sequence). The CDR3 protein is CASSPYGGSYEQYF. Partial CDR3 DNA: TGTGCCAGCAGTCCTTACGGGGGGAGTTATGAACAGTAC.

Regarding this clone: Genes here carry mouse names. The DNA read from the CDR3 is TGCACCTGCAGTGCAAGGGACAGGGGTGATTCGCCCCTCTAC. Amino acid sequence: CTCSARDRGDSPLY. Given in full, the CDR3 is CTCSARDRGDSPLYF. The chain is built from TRBV1 and TRBJ1-6; 10 nucleotides agree with TRBD1. The read terminates 1 residue ahead of where the CDR3 ends, so the germline J gene completes it. TRBJ1-6 qualifies as an ORF whose function is uncertain. The V segment lost 2 bases and the J segment 8 bases; nucleotides outside the gene matches: 3. CDR1 and CDR2 (germline): NSQYPW, LRSPGD (reference sequence). The CDR3 contains 15 residues.

To note about this clone: Germline and genes: mouse. The part of the CDR3 DNA that was read is TGCACCTGCAGTGCCCGGGACAAAAACACAGAAGTCTTC. Translating gives CTCSARDKNTEVF. The whole CDR3 region reads CTCSARDKNTEVFF. V gene TRBV1 combines with J gene TRBJ1-1; D possibly corresponds to TRBD1 (6 bases). Read sequence stops 1 residue before the CDR3 end, and the germline J gene provides the missing end. The CDR3 totals 14 residues. Trimming took off 3 bases at V and 1 base at J, with 9 bases between the two ends. Germline CDR1 NSQYPW, CDR2 LRSPGD (reference sequence).

Details on this clone: Genes and germline are mouse. CDR3 loop: CASSPGTTNTGQLYF. Partial CDR3 DNA: TGTGCCAGCAGTCCCGGGACAACAAACACCGGGCAGCTCTAC. The V and J genes are TRBV26 and TRBJ2-2; D possibly corresponds to TRBD1 (6 bases). The read terminates 1 residue ahead of where the CDR3 ends, so the germline J gene completes it. CDR1 is KGHPV, CDR2 FQNQEV, per germline (reference sequence). The CDR3 has 15 amino acids. The ends were cut back, 4 bases at V and 0 bases at J, with 9 bases in the middle.

About this clone: The gene symbols are mouse symbols. The CDR3 is cut off 1 residue early in the read; its end comes from the germline J gene. The chain joins TRBV26 to TRBJ1-1; D is perhaps TRBD1 (6 bases). V was cut by 2 bases and J by 4 bases, with 11 bases left in between. This CDR3 has 14 amino acids. Germline V gene lookup returns CDR1 KGHPV and CDR2 FQNQEV (reference sequence). CDR3 sequence reads: CASSLTGWGTEVFF. CDR3 bases read: TGTGCCAGCAGTCTGACAGGGTGGGGCACAGAAGTCTTC.

About this clone: Each gene name is a mouse one. Coverage ceases 1 residue before the CDR3 finishes, and the germline J gene fills in the end. V gene TRBV26 combines with J gene TRBJ1-1, with 8 bases that match TRBD1. The V segment lost 3 bases and the J segment 5 bases; nucleotides outside the gene matches: 2. Per germline, CDR1 KGHPV and CDR2 FQNQEV (reference sequence). The length of the CDR3 is 13 residues. The CDR3 DNA, read in part, is TGTGCCAGCAGTCTAAGGACAGGGACAGAAGTCTTC. Translating it yields CASSLRTGTEVF. In full, the CDR3 is CASSLRTGTEVFF.

Comments on this clone: The genes and germline here are from mouse. The read ends 1 residue before the CDR3 terminus; that terminus is restored from the germline J gene. The rearrangement joins TRBV12-2 to TRBJ2-1; D perhaps matches TRBD2 (6 bases). The V gene lost 0 bases and the J gene lost 3 bases, with 11 bases spanning the gap. The germline V gene has CDR1 SGHLS and CDR2 HYDKME. The CDR3 is 15 amino acids. Partial CDR3 DNA: TGTGCCAGCTCTCTCGAAACCTGGGGCTATGCTGAGCAGTTC. Its translation: CASSLETWGYAEQF. The whole CDR3 protein is CASSLETWGYAEQFF.

In regard to this clone: The gene names here belong to mouse. The CDR3 end is not reached by the read, which stops 1 residue before it; the germline J gene fills it in. The rearrangement uses TRBV16 and TRBJ2-7; D is possibly TRBD1 (6 bases). The CDR3 loop spans 15 amino acids. Between the trimmed V and J ends, which lost 0 bases and 0 bases, there was a span of 9 bases. Germline V CDR1 and CDR2: SGHSA, FRNQAP. Partial CDR3 DNA: TGTGCAAGCAGCTTAGAAGGGACACTCTCCTATGAACAGTAC. This codes for CASSLEGTLSYEQY. Given in full, the CDR3 is CASSLEGTLSYEQYF.

As to this clone: Mouse names are used for the genes. The read finishes 1 residue shy of the CDR3 end, and the germline J gene is used to complete it. The genes are TRBV3 and TRBJ2-3; TRBD2 matches at 8 bases. There are 15 residues in the CDR3. Germline CDR1 is SNHLY and CDR2 is FYNGKV (reference sequence). Trimming took 4 bases from V and 0 from J; bases not matched to a gene: 3. The sequenced part of the CDR3 DNA is TGTGCCAGCAGCTGGGGGGGCGCAAGTGCAGAAACGCTGTAT. Its protein product is CASSWGGASAETLY. The whole CDR3 is CASSWGGASAETLYF.

Of note for this clone: Gene names refer to mouse genes. Read data end 1 residue before the CDR3 end; the end is taken from the germline J gene. The rearrangement joins TRBV4 to TRBJ2-4; possibly TRBD2 for D (6 bases). The CDR3 consists of 14 residues. The germline CDR1 and CDR2 sequences are LGHDT and YNNKQL (reference sequence). Trimming stripped 5 bases from V and 0 bases from J, with 9 bases between. The CDR3 loop is CASSRTVSQNTLYF. The CDR3 bases that were read are TGTGCCAGCAGCCGGACTGTTAGTCAAAACACCTTGTAC.

In regard to this clone: The gene names given are mouse names. The read terminates 1 residue ahead of where the CDR3 ends, so the germline J gene completes it. The rearrangement uses TRBV3 and TRBJ1-3, with no clear D. Germline CDR1 and CDR2: SNHLY and FYNGKV (reference sequence). V was trimmed by 2 bases and J by 3 bases, leaving 8 bases between them. This CDR3 is built from 14 residues. Incomplete CDR3 DNA: TGTGCCAGCAGCTTACAAAGGGTTGGAAATACGCTCTAT. Translation: CASSLQRVGNTLY. The whole CDR3 protein reads CASSLQRVGNTLYF.

Notes on this clone: Germline and genes: mouse. The CDR3 end falls 1 residue outside the read, so it is completed with the germline J gene. This rearrangement joins TRBV26 to TRBJ2-2; D unclear. Germline V gives CDR1 KGHPV, CDR2 FQNQEV (reference sequence). Between the trimmed V and J ends, which lost 4 bases and 0 bases, there was a span of 6 bases. The CDR3 covers 14 residues. The CDR3 region is CASSRDSNTGQLYF. The CDR3 bases that were read are TGTGCCAGCAGTCGGGATTCAAACACCGGGCAGCTCTAC.

Details on this clone: Compared with germline, one end of the junction differs, possibly owing to a read error. Genes here carry mouse names. At the DNA level, this CDR3 is encoded by other sequences in the same sample as well. The CDR3 loop reads CAWSPPRVLYAEQFF. The covered CDR3 bases are TGTGCCTGGAGTCCTCCCAGGGTTCTCTATGCCGAGCAGTTC. V usage is TRBV31 and J usage is TRBJ2-1; weak D call: TRBD1 (5 bases). The read finishes 1 residue shy of the CDR3 end, and the germline J gene is used to complete it. CDR1 and CDR2 (germline): GKSSPN, SITVG. This CDR3 has 15 amino acids.

Regarding this clone: The gene names given are mouse names. The read terminates 1 residue before the CDR3 end, so the remaining end is supplied by the germline J gene. The V call is TRBV12-2, the J call TRBJ2-4; 13 bases match TRBD2. Germline V gives CDR1 SGHLS, CDR2 HYDKME. CDR3 length equals 17 residues. Losses at the gene ends were 5 bases for V and 0 bases for J; bases not matched to a gene: 7. The part of the CDR3 DNA that was read is TGTGCCAGCTTCCCGGGACTGGGGGGGTTTAGTCAAAACACCTTGTAC. This codes for CASFPGLGGFSQNTLY. The full CDR3 is CASFPGLGGFSQNTLYF.

As regards this clone: Mouse germline and gene names are used. The DNA ends 1 residue before the CDR3 does, and the rest of the CDR3 is filled in from the germline J gene. This sequence joins TRBV26 and TRBJ1-2; D is possibly TRBD1 (5 bases). The CDR3 length is 14 residues. V dropped 4 bases and J dropped 4 bases, with 13 bases sitting between them. The germline CDR1 and CDR2 sequences are KGHPV and FQNQEV (reference sequence). The CDR3: CASSPQGKGSDYTF. CDR3 DNA, as far as it was read: TGTGCCAGCAGTCCTCAGGGAAAGGGCTCCGACTACACC.

As regards this clone: The gene symbols are mouse symbols. With the read ending 1 residue before the CDR3 end, the germline J gene is used to fill in that end. The chain uses TRBV30 and TRBJ2-5; D is ambiguous. Germline CDR1 is SQVVS and CDR2 is ANEGSEA. The CDR3 totals 12 residues. The ends were cut back, 1 base at V and 3 bases at J, with 5 bases in the middle. The CDR3 bases that were read are TGTAGTTCTAGAGTTCAACAAGACACCCAGTAC. Its translation is CSSRVQQDTQY. The whole CDR3 sequence reads CSSRVQQDTQYF.

Of note for this clone: Genes and germline are mouse. Read sequence stops 1 residue before the CDR3 end, and the germline J gene provides the missing end. This rearrangement joins TRBV16 to TRBJ2-1; TRBD1 might be the D (6 bases). V was clipped by 0 bases and J by 7 bases, with 16 bases between them. The CDR3 is 16 residues long. CDR1 and CDR2 from the germline V gene are SGHSA and FRNQAP. This CDR3 reads CASSLDRTVSLAEQFF. The DNA read from the CDR3 is TGTGCAAGCAGCTTAGATAGGACAGTCAGCCTGGCTGAGCAGTTC.

For this clone: The gene names here belong to mouse. The read ends 1 residue shy of where the CDR3 ends; the end is completed using the germline J gene. This sequence joins TRBV23 and TRBJ2-3; the table names TRBD1, a call not compared with the DNA. The germline V gene has CDR1 KGHTA and CDR2 FQNQQP. The CDR3 spans 14 residues. Incomplete CDR3 DNA: TGCTCCAGCAGTCGCCAGGGTAGTGCAGAAACGCTGTAT. Amino acids: CSSSRQGSAETLY. Given in full, the CDR3 is CSSSRQGSAETLYF.

Details on this clone: Mouse gene names and germline throughout. The read is 1 residue too short to cover the CDR3 end, so that end is filled in from the germline J gene. The rearrangement links TRBV29 to TRBJ2-4; a possible D gene is TRBD1 (5 bases). The CDR3 is 12 amino acids. Trimming left V 3 bases short and J 5 bases short, with 6 bases between. The germline gives CDR1 MSHET, CDR2 SYDVDS. The CDR3 here is CASSFRANTLYF. The CDR3 bases that were read are TGTGCTAGCAGTTTCAGGGCAAACACCTTGTAC.

As concerns this clone: The gene symbols are mouse symbols. The read comes to an end 1 residue before the CDR3 does, leaving the germline J gene to fill in the end. V gene TRBV19 combines with J gene TRBJ2-3; the match to TRBD1 covers 8 bases. Germline V gene lookup returns CDR1 FNHDT and CDR2 SITEND (reference sequence). The CDR3 consists of 14 residues. The V gene end was trimmed by 4 bases and the J gene end by 4 bases; junction bases not matched to a gene: 5. Incomplete CDR3 DNA: TGTGCCAGCAGTCCAGGGGGCGCACCAGAAACGCTGTAT. Amino acids: CASSPGGAPETLY. The full-length CDR3 reads as CASSPGGAPETLYF.

With respect to this clone: Mouse germline and gene names are used. Read data end 1 residue before the CDR3 end; the end is taken from the germline J gene. The chain carries TRBV12-1 and TRBJ2-3, with 9 nucleotides matching TRBD2. Germline V gene sequence: CDR1 SGHSN, CDR2 HYEKVE. The CDR3 spans 16 residues. V lost 0 bases to trimming and J lost 0 bases; unmatched junction nucleotides: 3. This CDR3 is CASSLAWGGSAETLYF. The part of the CDR3 DNA that was read is TGTGCCAGCTCTCTCGCCTGGGGGGGTAGTGCAGAAACGCTGTAT.

For this clone: The gene names here belong to mouse. Sequencing ends 1 residue short of the CDR3 end; the germline J gene provides the rest. The chain couples TRBV13-2 to TRBJ2-5; 9 bases match TRBD1. The trim removed 1 base at V and 6 bases at J, leaving 6 bases unmatched. This CDR3 is 15 amino acids long. Germline CDR1 reads NNHNN; CDR2 reads SYGAGS (reference sequence). The part of the CDR3 DNA that was read is TGTGCCAGCGGTGATCCGGGACAGGGAGAGGACACCCAGTAC. Translating gives CASGDPGQGEDTQY. The entire CDR3 sequence reads CASGDPGQGEDTQYF.